This T cell receptor (beta chain) was recovered during a study of T-cell reconstitution after alpha-beta-depleted transplantation in children. Findings and caveats of the study: Newly produced T cells mostly accounted for T-cell counts and diversity one year post-transplant. Expanded graft clones numbering several hundred reportedly gave rise to alpha-beta T cells about two months after transplant. In some patients, recipient T cells and intrathymic progenitors surviving conditioning explained high day-60 diversity.

To note about this clonotype: Its matching antigen is unknown.

Unique molecular identifiers were used to barcode this TCRbeta library. TCRdb independently ran MiXCR on the PCR reads; one entry per CDR3 protein. This sample has about 77,000 distinct CDR3 sequences; 15% to 20% occur once, and the top ten carry about half. The ends were cut back, 5 bases at V and 3 bases at J, with 19 bases in the middle. The CDR3 spans 16 residues. Germline loops: CDR1 SGHAT, CDR2 FQNNGV. The clonotype originates from a male patient between 2 and 15 years old who had a stem cell transplant for acute lymphoblastic leukemia, so the T cells may come from the graft donor. The chain uses TRBV11-2 and TRBJ2-5; no clear D gene. The sequenced sample was PBMCs, mostly from graft donor cells, obtained 360 days after TCRalphabeta/CD19-depleted stem cell transplant. CDR3 region: CASSPGLSLREETQYF. CDR3 bases: TGTGCCAGCAGCCCCGGGCTTTCGTTACGGGAAGAGACCCAGTACTTC. The full variable domain, with the rest looked up from reference TRBV11-2 and TRBJ2-5, is EAGVAQSPRYKIIEKRQSVAFWCNPISGHATLYWYQQILGQGPKLLIQFQNNGVVDDSQLPKDRFSAERLKGVDSTLKIQPAKLEDSAVYLCASSPGLSLREETQYFGPGTRLLVL.